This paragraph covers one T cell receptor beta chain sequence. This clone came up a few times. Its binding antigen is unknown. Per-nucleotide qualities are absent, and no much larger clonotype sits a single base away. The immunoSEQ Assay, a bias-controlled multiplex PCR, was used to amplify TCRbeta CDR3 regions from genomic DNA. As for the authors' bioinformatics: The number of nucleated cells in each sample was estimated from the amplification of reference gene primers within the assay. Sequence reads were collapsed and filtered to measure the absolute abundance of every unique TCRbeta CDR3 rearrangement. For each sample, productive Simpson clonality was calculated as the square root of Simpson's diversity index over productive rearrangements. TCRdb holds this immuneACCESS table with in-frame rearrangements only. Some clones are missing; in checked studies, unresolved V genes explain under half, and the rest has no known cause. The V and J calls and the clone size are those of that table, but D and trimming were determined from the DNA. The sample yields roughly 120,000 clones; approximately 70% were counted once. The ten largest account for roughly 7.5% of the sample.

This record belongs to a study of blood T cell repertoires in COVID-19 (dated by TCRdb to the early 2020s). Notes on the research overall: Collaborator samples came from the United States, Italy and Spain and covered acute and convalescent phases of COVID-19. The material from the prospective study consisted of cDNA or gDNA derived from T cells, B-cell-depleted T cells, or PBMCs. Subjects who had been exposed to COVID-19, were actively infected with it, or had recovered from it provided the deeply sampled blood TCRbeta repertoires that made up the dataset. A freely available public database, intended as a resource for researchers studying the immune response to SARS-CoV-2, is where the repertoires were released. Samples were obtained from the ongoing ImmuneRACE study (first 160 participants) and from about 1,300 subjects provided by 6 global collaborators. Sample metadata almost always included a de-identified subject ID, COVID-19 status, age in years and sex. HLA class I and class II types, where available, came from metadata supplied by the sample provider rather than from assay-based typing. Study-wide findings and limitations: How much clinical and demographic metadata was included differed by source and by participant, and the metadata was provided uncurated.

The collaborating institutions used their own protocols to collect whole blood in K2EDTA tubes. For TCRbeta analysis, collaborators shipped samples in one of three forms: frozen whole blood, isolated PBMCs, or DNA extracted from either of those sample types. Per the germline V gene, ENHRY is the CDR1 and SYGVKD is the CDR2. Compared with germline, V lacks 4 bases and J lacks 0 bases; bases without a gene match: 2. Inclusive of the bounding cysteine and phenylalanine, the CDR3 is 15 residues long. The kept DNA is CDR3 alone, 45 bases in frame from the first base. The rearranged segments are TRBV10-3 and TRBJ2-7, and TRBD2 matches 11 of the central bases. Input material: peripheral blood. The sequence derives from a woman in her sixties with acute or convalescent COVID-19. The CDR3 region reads CAISGLAGGSYEQYF. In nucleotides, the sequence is TGTGCCATCAGTGGTCTAGCGGGGGGCTCCTACGAGCAGTACTTC.